This T cell receptor (beta chain) appears in the sequencing data of a study of T cell responses to AZD1222 COVID-19 vaccine. Study outcomes and limitations: There were mostly white British donors and more females than males, and clonal diversity was possibly underestimated. Reportedly, nearly half the spike-specific TCRs target unmutated variant regions.

This table comes from immunoSEQ multiplex PCR, and its TCRdb copy is limited to in-frame clones, with some not included. In the table there are 95,000 to 150,000 clones, more than 75% of which are singletons. In this sample, this clone turned up once. Its antigen is undetermined. Sequenced here: peripheral blood, sampled on day 0 of AZD1222 vaccination. This sequence originates from an adult in good health.

The CDR3 is CASSQGGFKLFF. The CDR3 DNA reads as TGTGCCAGCAGCCAGGGCGGTTTTAAACTGTTTTTT. This chain links TRBV3-1 (or the pseudogene TRBV3-2) with TRBJ1-4; D uncertain. With 3 bases removed from V and 11 bases from J, the gap between germline ends came to 10 bases. This CDR3 is built from 12 residues. Germline V gene sequence: CDR1 LGHDT, CDR2 YNNKEL (reference sequence).